This T cell receptor (beta chain) was recovered during a study of cytotoxic CD8 clonotypes in ibrutinib-treated CLL. The germline V gene encodes CDR1 SEHNR and CDR2 FQNEAQ (reference sequence). Trimming cost V 0 bases and J 2 bases; bases outside gene matches: 5. The CDR3 contains 16 residues. This clone is medium-sized by share. The same CDR3 is also encoded by other DNA sequences in this sample. Measured with immunoSEQ multiplex PCR; TCRdb has only the in-frame clones, and not every one. This table holds about 300,000 clones, roughly 76% found once. This clonotype was sampled from a human donor with chronic lymphocytic leukemia. Sequenced here: PBMCs, sampled at disease progression, from a patient treated with ibrutinib. The chain is built from TRBV7-9 and TRBJ1-2; 8 nucleotides line up with TRBD1. CDR3 protein: CASSLAVGQGNYGYTF. CDR3 DNA: TGTGCCAGCAGCTTAGCCGTAGGACAGGGCAACTATGGCTACACCTTC. Filled out from reference TRBV7-9 and TRBJ1-2, the complete variable domain reads DTGVSQNPRHKITKRGQNVTFRCDPISEHNRLYWYRQTLGQGPEFLTYFQNEAQLEKSRLLSDRFSAERPKGSFSTLEIQRTEQGDSAMYLCASSLAVGQGNYGYTFGSGTRLTVV.